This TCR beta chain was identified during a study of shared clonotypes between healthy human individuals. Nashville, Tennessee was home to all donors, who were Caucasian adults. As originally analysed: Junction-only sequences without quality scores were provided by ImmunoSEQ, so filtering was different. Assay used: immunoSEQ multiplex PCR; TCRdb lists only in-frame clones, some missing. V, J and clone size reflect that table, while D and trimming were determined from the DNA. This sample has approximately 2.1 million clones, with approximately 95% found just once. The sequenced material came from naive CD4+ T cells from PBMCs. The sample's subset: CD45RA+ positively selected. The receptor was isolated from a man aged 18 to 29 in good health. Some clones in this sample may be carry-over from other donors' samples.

The CDR3 is CASGQGSSNQPQHF. In nucleotides, the CDR3 is TGTGCCAGCGGACAGGGATCGAGCAATCAGCCCCAGCATTTT. The chain links TRBV7-9 to TRBJ1-5, with 8 positions matching TRBD1. V trimming: 8 bases; J trimming: 1 base; junction bases outside the gene matches: 4. This CDR3 contains 14 residues. Germline CDR1 SEHNR, CDR2 FQNEAQ (reference sequence).